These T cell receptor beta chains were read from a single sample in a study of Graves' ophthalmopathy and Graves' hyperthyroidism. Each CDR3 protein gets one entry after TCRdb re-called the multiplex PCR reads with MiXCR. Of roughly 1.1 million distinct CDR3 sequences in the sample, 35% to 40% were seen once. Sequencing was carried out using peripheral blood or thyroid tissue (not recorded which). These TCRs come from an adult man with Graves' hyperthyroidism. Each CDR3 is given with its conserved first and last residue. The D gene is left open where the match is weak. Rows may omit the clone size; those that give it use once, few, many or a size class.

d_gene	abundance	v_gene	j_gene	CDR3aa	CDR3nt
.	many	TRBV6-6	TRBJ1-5	CASSPRDRLGSQHF	TGTGCCAGCAGTCCCCGGGACCGTCTCGGGTCCCAGCATTTT
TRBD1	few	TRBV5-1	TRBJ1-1	CASSAGPDRGRTEAFF	TGCGCCAGCAGCGCCGGGCCCGACAGGGGTCGAACTGAAGCTTTCTTT
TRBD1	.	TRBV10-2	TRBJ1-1	CASGKTVPRDRHTEAFF	TGTGCCAGCGGGAAGACCGTACCCCGGGACAGACACACTGAAGCTTTCTTT
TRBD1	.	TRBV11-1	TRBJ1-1	CASSVRDRGFLNTEAFF	TGTGCCAGCAGCGTCCGGGACAGGGGGTTTCTGAACACTGAAGCTTTCTTT
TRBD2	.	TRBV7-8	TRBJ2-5	CASSLFRGGRETQYF	TGTGCCAGCAGCTTATTCCGGGGGGGCCGTGAGACCCAGTACTTC
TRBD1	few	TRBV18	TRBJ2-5	CASSPTGTGGQTQYF	TGTGCCAGCTCACCGACCGGGACAGGTGGCCAGACCCAGTACTTC
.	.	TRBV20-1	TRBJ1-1	CSASEENTEAFF	TGCAGTGCTAGCGAGGAGAACACTGAAGCTTTCTTT
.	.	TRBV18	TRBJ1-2	CASSPDNRYGYTF	TGTGCCAGCTCACCGGACAATCGCTATGGCTACACCTTC
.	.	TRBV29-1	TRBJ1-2	CSVPQPEALGYTF	TGCAGCGTACCACAACCGGAGGCCCTGGGCTACACCTTC
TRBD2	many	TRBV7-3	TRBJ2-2	CASSPRTSGSVGELFF	TGTGCCAGCAGCCCTCGGACTAGCGGGAGCGTAGGGGAGCTGTTTTTT
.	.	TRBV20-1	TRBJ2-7	CSARGVGGDYEQYF	TGCAGTGCTAGAGGAGTAGGAGGGGACTACGAGCAGTACTTC
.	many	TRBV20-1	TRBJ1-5	CSASTLEGANQPQHF	TGCAGTGCTTCGACTCTTGAGGGCGCAAATCAGCCCCAGCATTTT
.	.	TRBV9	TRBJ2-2	CASSVVAGNGELFF	TGTGCCAGCAGCGTAGTTGCGGGTAACGGCGAGCTGTTTTTT
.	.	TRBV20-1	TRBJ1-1	CSAREGMNTEAFF	TGCAGTGCTAGAGAGGGCATGAACACTGAAGCTTTCTTT
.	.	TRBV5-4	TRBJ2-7	CASSPEEDGASAEYEQYF	TGTGCCAGCAGCCCTGAGGAGGACGGCGCTTCTGCAGAATACGAGCAGTACTTC
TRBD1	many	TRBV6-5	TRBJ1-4	CASSSQGDRDEKLFF	TGTGCCAGCAGTTCACAGGGGGATAGGGATGAAAAACTGTTTTTT
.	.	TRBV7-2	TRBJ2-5	CACSVGAGRETQYF	TGTGCCTGCAGCGTTGGTGCGGGGCGGGAGACCCAGTACTTC
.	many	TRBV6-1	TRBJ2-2	CASSESGHRSGELFF	TGTGCCAGCAGTGAATCTGGGCACCGTAGCGGGGAGCTGTTTTTT
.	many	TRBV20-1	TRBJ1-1	CSAPGTVNTEAFF	TGCAGTGCGCCCGGGACGGTGAACACTGAAGCTTTCTTT
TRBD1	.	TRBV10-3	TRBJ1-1	CAISRDRVDTEAFF	TGTGCCATCAGTCGGGACAGGGTAGACACTGAAGCTTTCTTT
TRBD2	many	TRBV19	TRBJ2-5	CASSISGMHQETQYF	TGTGCCAGTAGTATAAGCGGGATGCATCAAGAGACCCAGTACTTC
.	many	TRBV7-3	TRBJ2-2	CASSPDGSANTGELFF	TGTGCCAGCAGCCCGGACGGTAGCGCGAACACCGGGGAGCTGTTTTTT
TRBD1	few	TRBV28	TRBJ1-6	CASSPRGGTGGSPLHF	TGTGCCAGCAGTCCCAGGGGGGGGACAGGCGGTTCACCCCTCCACTTT
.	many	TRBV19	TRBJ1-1	CASSIDPSQTMNTEAFF	TGTGCCAGTAGTATCGACCCCAGTCAGACCATGAACACTGAAGCTTTCTTT
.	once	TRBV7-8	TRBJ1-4	CASSPTAGGVGEKLFF	TGTGCCAGCAGCCCAACGGCGGGAGGGGTTGGTGAAAAACTGTTTTTT
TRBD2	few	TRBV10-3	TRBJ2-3	CATSESAGDTDTQYF	TGTGCCACCAGTGAATCAGCGGGAGACACAGATACGCAGTATTTT
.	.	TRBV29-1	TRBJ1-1	CSVWGVGSPNTEAFF	TGCAGCGTTTGGGGCGTCGGCTCGCCGAACACTGAAGCTTTCTTT
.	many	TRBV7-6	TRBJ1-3	CASSLGVQLQAGNTIYF	TGTGCCAGCAGCTTAGGGGTACAGCTCCAGGCTGGAAACACCATATATTTT
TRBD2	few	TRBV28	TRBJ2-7	CASSPIAGGDYEQYF	TGTGCCAGCAGTCCCATAGCGGGAGGGGACTACGAGCAGTACTTC
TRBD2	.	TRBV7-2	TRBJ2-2	CASSHSGRGDTGELFF	TGTGCCAGCAGCCATAGCGGGAGGGGCGACACCGGGGAGCTGTTTTTT
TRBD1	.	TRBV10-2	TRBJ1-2	CASSDWDREEDGYTF	TGCGCCAGCAGTGATTGGGACAGGGAGGAGGATGGCTACACCTTC
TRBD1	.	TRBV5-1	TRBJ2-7	CASSAGQGISYEQYF	TGCGCCAGCAGCGCGGGACAGGGGATCTCCTACGAGCAGTACTTC
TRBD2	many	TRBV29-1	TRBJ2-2	CSADPSGSGTGELFF	TGCAGCGCCGACCCTAGCGGGAGTGGAACCGGGGAGCTGTTTTTT
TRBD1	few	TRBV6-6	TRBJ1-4	CASSLNQQGVEKLFF	TGTGCCAGCAGTTTGAACCAACAGGGGGTTGAAAAACTGTTTTTT
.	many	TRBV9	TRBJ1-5	CASSVGSVNQPQHF	TGTGCCAGCAGCGTAGGTTCGGTGAATCAGCCCCAGCATTTT
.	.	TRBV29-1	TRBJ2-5	CSPGAARETQYF	TGCAGCCCTGGGGCGGCCAGAGAGACCCAGTACTTC
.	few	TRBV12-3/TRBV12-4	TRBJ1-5	CASSISGGFQPQHF	TGTGCCAGCAGCATAAGTGGAGGGTTTCAGCCCCAGCATTTT
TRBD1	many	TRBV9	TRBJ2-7	CASSDQPGQGTYEQYF	TGTGCCAGCAGCGATCAGCCGGGACAGGGGACCTACGAGCAGTACTTC
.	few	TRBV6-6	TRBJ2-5	CASSYPDRGETQYF	TGTGCCAGCAGTTACCCCGACAGAGGGGAGACCCAGTACTTC
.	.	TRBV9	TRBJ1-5	CASSVGVSAYEHF	TGTGCCAGCAGCGTAGGCGTGTCGGCCTACGAGCATTTT
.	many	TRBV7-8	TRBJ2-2	CASRTGRMYTGELFF	TGTGCCAGCAGGACGGGACGGATGTACACCGGGGAGCTGTTTTTT
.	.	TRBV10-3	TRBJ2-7	CAIARDTNYEQYF	TGTGCCATCGCCCGGGACACTAACTACGAGCAGTACTTC
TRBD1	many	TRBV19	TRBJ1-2	CASSVRDRAYGYTF	TGTGCCAGTAGTGTCCGGGACAGGGCCTATGGCTACACCTTC
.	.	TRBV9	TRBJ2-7	CASSARVWQGANEQYF	TGTGCCAGCAGTGCTAGAGTATGGCAGGGTGCTAACGAGCAGTACTTC
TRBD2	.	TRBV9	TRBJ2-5	CASSEASGRQETQYF	TGTGCCAGCAGTGAGGCTAGCGGACGCCAAGAGACCCAGTACTTC
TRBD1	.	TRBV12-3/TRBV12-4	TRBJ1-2	CVSSHPTGGGYTF	TGTGTCAGCAGCCACCCAACAGGGGGCGGCTACACCTTC
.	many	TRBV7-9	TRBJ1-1	CASSVWRGSNTEAFF	TGTGCCAGCAGCGTGTGGAGGGGGTCGAACACTGAAGCTTTCTTT
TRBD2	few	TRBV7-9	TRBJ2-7	CASSPLRVAGSYEQYF	TGTGCCAGCAGCCCACTGCGGGTAGCGGGATCCTACGAGCAGTACTTC
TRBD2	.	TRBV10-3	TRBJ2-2	CASSYSAPGLAGGPGELFF	TGTGCCAGCAGTTACTCGGCTCCGGGACTAGCGGGAGGTCCCGGGGAGCTGTTTTTT
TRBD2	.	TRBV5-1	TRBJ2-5	CASGSGLAGGPEGETQYF	TGCGCCAGCGGCTCCGGACTAGCGGGAGGGCCGGAGGGGGAGACCCAGTACTTC
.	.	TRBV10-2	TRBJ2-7	CASSLRRAEQYF	TGCGCCAGCAGTTTACGCAGGGCCGAGCAGTACTTC
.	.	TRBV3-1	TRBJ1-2	CASSQKTDYGYTF	TGTGCCAGCAGCCAAAAGACAGACTATGGCTACACCTTC
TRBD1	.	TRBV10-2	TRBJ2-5	CASSETWPTGQPQYF	TGCGCCAGCAGTGAGACTTGGCCAACGGGACAGCCCCAGTACTTC
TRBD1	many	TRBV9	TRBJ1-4	CASSVDDRDLEKLFF	TGTGCCAGCAGCGTAGACGACAGGGACCTTGAAAAACTGTTTTTT
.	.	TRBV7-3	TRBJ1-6	CASSSRTILHF	TGTGCCAGCAGTTCACGTACAATCCTCCACTTT
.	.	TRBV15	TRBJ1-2	CATSAPGVAGYTF	TGTGCCACCAGCGCACCCGGGGTGGCTGGCTACACCTTC
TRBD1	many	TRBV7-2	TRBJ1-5	CASSIDRDQPQHF	TGTGCCAGCAGTATAGACAGGGATCAGCCCCAGCATTTT
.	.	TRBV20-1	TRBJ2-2	CSAMEHYTGELFF	TGCAGTGCTATGGAACATTACACCGGGGAGCTGTTTTTT